Listed below are T cell receptor beta chains from one sample, sequenced in a study of human T cells and chemical hapten exposure. TCRdb recomputed calls from the RACE reads with MiXCR, one row per CDR3 protein. Of approximately 80,000 distinct CDR3 sequences in the sample, about 10% are singletons; the top ten hold 4% to 5.5%. This specimen consisted of whole blood, obtained in connection with sensitization to the hapten diphenylcyclopropenone (DPC). Receptors were obtained from a woman aged 50 to 60 with alopecia areata. Some clones in this sample may be carry-over from other donors' samples. Both conserved end residues are part of each CDR3. Each record gives: clone size, J gene, D gene, V gene, CDR3 protein, CDR3 DNA. D genes are given only for firm matches. Some rows mark clone size as missing; the rest say once, few, many or name a class of expanded clone.

clone_size: few
j_call: TRBJ1-1
d_call: .
v_call: TRBV12-3/TRBV12-4
cdr3_aa: CASSFRRIEGAFF
cdr3_nt: TGTGCCAGCAGCTTCCGGAGGATCGAGGGAGCTTTCTTT

clone_size: .
j_call: TRBJ1-4
d_call: TRBD1
v_call: TRBV4-3
cdr3_aa: CASSLKDRGNEKLFF
cdr3_nt: TGCGCCAGCAGCCTAAAAGACAGGGGTAATGAAAAACTGTTTTTT

clone_size: few
j_call: TRBJ2-1
d_call: TRBD2
v_call: TRBV19
cdr3_aa: CASSRSGTLGNEQFF
cdr3_nt: TGTGCCAGTAGTCGTAGCGGGACGTTGGGCAATGAGCAGTTCTTC

clone_size: once
j_call: TRBJ1-4
d_call: .
v_call: TRBV7-9
cdr3_aa: CASSLVGSKLFF
cdr3_nt: TGTGCCAGCAGCTTAGTGGGGTCAAAACTGTTTTTT

clone_size: many
j_call: TRBJ1-2
d_call: TRBD1
v_call: TRBV18
cdr3_aa: CASSPTGANYGYTF
cdr3_nt: TGTGCCAGCTCACCGACAGGGGCGAACTATGGCTACACCTTC

clone_size: many
j_call: TRBJ1-6
d_call: TRBD1
v_call: TRBV9
cdr3_aa: CASSGSGGGNSPLHF
cdr3_nt: TGTGCCAGCAGCGGGTCAGGGGGAGGTAATTCACCCCTCCACTTT

clone_size: .
j_call: TRBJ2-5
d_call: .
v_call: TRBV5-1
cdr3_aa: CASSFGTSQETQYF
cdr3_nt: TGCGCCAGCAGCTTCGGAACCAGCCAAGAGACCCAGTACTTC

clone_size: .
j_call: TRBJ2-1
d_call: TRBD2
v_call: TRBV7-9
cdr3_aa: CASSPTVPGLEDNEQFF
cdr3_nt: TGTGCCAGCAGCCCTACCGTCCCGGGACTAGAGGACAATGAGCAGTTCTTC

clone_size: few
j_call: TRBJ1-2
d_call: .
v_call: TRBV18
cdr3_aa: CASSDTASQGRSGYTF
cdr3_nt: TGTGCCAGCTCAGACACCGCGAGCCAAGGAAGATCTGGCTACACCTTC

clone_size: few
j_call: TRBJ2-3
d_call: TRBD1
v_call: TRBV9
cdr3_aa: CASSARDSPTGTDTQYF
cdr3_nt: TGTGCCAGCAGCGCCCGGGACAGCCCAACGGGCACAGATACGCAGTATTTT

clone_size: many
j_call: TRBJ1-1
d_call: .
v_call: TRBV2
cdr3_aa: CASSRDEAEAFF
cdr3_nt: TGTGCCAGCAGTCGGGATGAAGCTGAAGCTTTCTTT

clone_size: .
j_call: TRBJ2-7
d_call: .
v_call: TRBV11-1
cdr3_aa: CASSLADRSSYEQYF
cdr3_nt: TGTGCCAGCAGCTTAGCCGACAGAAGCTCCTACGAGCAGTACTTC

clone_size: many
j_call: TRBJ2-1
d_call: .
v_call: TRBV20-1
cdr3_aa: CSARPASSYNEQFF
cdr3_nt: TGCAGTGCCCGCCCCGCGAGCTCCTACAATGAGCAGTTCTTC

clone_size: many
j_call: TRBJ1-1
d_call: TRBD1
v_call: TRBV20-1
cdr3_aa: CSARVLLGNRQGNTEAFF
cdr3_nt: TGCAGTGCTAGAGTCCTATTAGGGAACAGACAGGGTAACACTGAAGCTTTCTTT

clone_size: few
j_call: TRBJ2-3
d_call: TRBD2
v_call: TRBV11-2
cdr3_aa: CASSVTTSGRGDTQYF
cdr3_nt: TGTGCCAGCAGCGTGACGACTAGCGGGAGGGGAGATACGCAGTATTTT

clone_size: .
j_call: TRBJ1-2
d_call: TRBD1
v_call: TRBV11-2
cdr3_aa: CASSSQGSGYTF
cdr3_nt: TGTGCCAGCAGCTCACAGGGGTCTGGCTACACCTTC

clone_size: .
j_call: TRBJ2-2
d_call: TRBD1
v_call: TRBV6-1
cdr3_aa: CASSGQEVTGELFF
cdr3_nt: TGTGCCAGCTCAGGACAGGAAGTCACCGGGGAGCTGTTTTTT

clone_size: few
j_call: TRBJ2-7
d_call: .
v_call: TRBV3-1
cdr3_aa: CASSPPTGRPSAYEQYF
cdr3_nt: TGTGCCAGCAGCCCTCCTACCGGCCGGCCGTCGGCCTACGAGCAGTACTTC

clone_size: many
j_call: TRBJ1-3
d_call: .
v_call: TRBV5-1
cdr3_aa: CASSSDYGNTIYF
cdr3_nt: TGCGCCAGCAGTAGTGATTATGGAAACACCATATATTTT

clone_size: few
j_call: TRBJ1-1
d_call: .
v_call: TRBV5-1
cdr3_aa: CASSTDPPGGEAFF
cdr3_nt: TGCGCCAGCAGCACGGACCCTCCGGGAGGTGAAGCTTTCTTT

clone_size: .
j_call: TRBJ1-6
d_call: TRBD1
v_call: TRBV6-2/TRBV6-3
cdr3_aa: CASSLASGTENSPLHF
cdr3_nt: TGTGCCAGCAGTCTAGCCTCCGGGACAGAAAATTCACCCCTCCACTTT

clone_size: few
j_call: TRBJ2-5
d_call: .
v_call: TRBV5-4
cdr3_aa: CASSARALEETQYF
cdr3_nt: TGTGCCAGCAGCGCCAGGGCGCTTGAGGAGACCCAGTACTTC

clone_size: few
j_call: TRBJ1-4
d_call: .
v_call: TRBV7-9
cdr3_aa: CASSLGQSEKLFF
cdr3_nt: TGTGCCAGCAGCTTAGGACAGAGCGAAAAACTGTTTTTT

clone_size: .
j_call: TRBJ2-3
d_call: .
v_call: TRBV29-1
cdr3_aa: CSVLPSGSRTDTQYF
cdr3_nt: TGCAGCGTTCTCCCGTCTGGGTCCCGCACAGATACGCAGTATTTT

clone_size: .
j_call: TRBJ2-1
d_call: TRBD1
v_call: TRBV7-9
cdr3_aa: CASSFQTGTADEQFF
cdr3_nt: TGTGCCAGCAGCTTTCAAACCGGGACAGCGGATGAGCAGTTCTTC

clone_size: .
j_call: TRBJ2-1
d_call: .
v_call: TRBV6-6
cdr3_aa: CASSPVTPGQGFF
cdr3_nt: TGTGCCAGCAGCCCCGTAACACCGGGACAAGGGTTCTTC

clone_size: many
j_call: TRBJ1-1
d_call: .
v_call: TRBV7-9
cdr3_aa: CASSPGAQENTEAFF
cdr3_nt: TGTGCCAGCAGCCCAGGGGCACAAGAGAACACTGAAGCTTTCTTT

clone_size: many
j_call: TRBJ1-6
d_call: .
v_call: TRBV27
cdr3_aa: CASSPRSLNSPLHF
cdr3_nt: TGTGCCAGCAGTCCTCGGTCCCTCAATTCACCCCTCCACTTT

clone_size: few
j_call: TRBJ2-7
d_call: TRBD1
v_call: TRBV20-1
cdr3_aa: CSAGGQVLSSYEQYF
cdr3_nt: TGCAGTGCTGGGGGACAGGTACTTAGCTCCTACGAGCAGTACTTC

clone_size: many
j_call: TRBJ2-5
d_call: TRBD1
v_call: TRBV29-1
cdr3_aa: CSVRTGGETQYF
cdr3_nt: TGCAGCGTTCGAACAGGGGGGGAGACCCAGTACTTC

clone_size: few
j_call: TRBJ2-6
d_call: TRBD2
v_call: TRBV7-3
cdr3_aa: CASSLTASGSQSGANVLTF
cdr3_nt: TGTGCCAGCAGCTTAACGGCTAGCGGGTCACAATCTGGGGCCAACGTCCTGACTTTC

clone_size: many
j_call: TRBJ1-4
d_call: .
v_call: TRBV2
cdr3_aa: CASSNKQGATNEKLFF
cdr3_nt: TGTGCCAGCAGTAACAAACAGGGCGCAACTAATGAAAAACTGTTTTTT

clone_size: .
j_call: TRBJ1-2
d_call: .
v_call: TRBV27
cdr3_aa: CASSLSWGAGYTF
cdr3_nt: TGTGCCAGCAGTTTATCTTGGGGGGCTGGCTACACCTTC

clone_size: many
j_call: TRBJ1-5
d_call: .
v_call: TRBV20-1
cdr3_aa: CSARDFGMGSNQPQHF
cdr3_nt: TGCAGTGCTAGAGATTTTGGGATGGGGAGCAATCAGCCCCAGCATTTT

clone_size: few
j_call: TRBJ2-2
d_call: TRBD2
v_call: TRBV19
cdr3_aa: CASSLLTSGGYHTGELFF
cdr3_nt: TGTGCCAGTAGTCTCCTGACTAGCGGGGGATATCACACCGGGGAGCTGTTTTTT

clone_size: few
j_call: TRBJ1-1
d_call: TRBD1
v_call: TRBV12-5
cdr3_aa: CASGLGTRQGGRAFF
cdr3_nt: TGTGCTAGTGGTTTGGGGACGAGACAGGGAGGAAGAGCTTTCTTT

clone_size: few
j_call: TRBJ1-1
d_call: .
v_call: TRBV3-1
cdr3_aa: CASSHPGPNTEAFF
cdr3_nt: TGTGCCAGCAGCCACCCGGGACCGAACACTGAAGCTTTCTTT

clone_size: many
j_call: TRBJ2-7
d_call: TRBD2
v_call: TRBV7-2
cdr3_aa: CASSPNPSGSTYEQYF
cdr3_nt: TGTGCCAGCAGCCCGAACCCTAGCGGGAGTACCTACGAGCAGTACTTC

clone_size: many
j_call: TRBJ2-2
d_call: TRBD2
v_call: TRBV20-1
cdr3_aa: CSASNGLVVGELFF
cdr3_nt: TGCAGTGCTAGTAACGGACTAGTGGTCGGGGAGCTGTTTTTT

clone_size: few
j_call: TRBJ1-5
d_call: .
v_call: TRBV7-2
cdr3_aa: CASSLARGQGQPQHF
cdr3_nt: TGTGCCAGCAGCTTAGCTCGGGGCCAGGGGCAGCCCCAGCATTTT

clone_size: many
j_call: TRBJ2-1
d_call: .
v_call: TRBV7-2
cdr3_aa: CASSVFIKNEQFF
cdr3_nt: TGTGCCAGCAGCGTCTTTATTAAGAATGAGCAGTTCTTC

clone_size: few
j_call: TRBJ1-4
d_call: TRBD1
v_call: TRBV14
cdr3_aa: CASSQDGTGGIRKLFF
cdr3_nt: TGTGCCAGCAGCCAAGACGGGACAGGGGGAATCCGTAAACTGTTTTTT

clone_size: few
j_call: TRBJ1-1
d_call: .
v_call: TRBV11-2
cdr3_aa: CAGRLNRQGPMGAFF
cdr3_nt: TGTGCCGGCAGGTTAAATAGGCAGGGCCCCATGGGGGCTTTCTTT

clone_size: many
j_call: TRBJ1-5
d_call: .
v_call: TRBV5-1
cdr3_aa: CASRFTVNSNQPQHF
cdr3_nt: TGCGCCAGCAGATTTACAGTTAATAGCAATCAGCCCCAGCATTTT

clone_size: .
j_call: TRBJ2-6
d_call: .
v_call: TRBV6-1
cdr3_aa: CASSSTGQGANVLTF
cdr3_nt: TGTGCCAGCAGTTCTACAGGGCAAGGGGCCAACGTCCTGACTTTC

clone_size: .
j_call: TRBJ1-6
d_call: .
v_call: TRBV7-9
cdr3_aa: CASSLHGNSPLHF
cdr3_nt: TGTGCCAGCAGCTTACACGGGAATTCACCCCTCCACTTT

clone_size: .
j_call: TRBJ1-5
d_call: .
v_call: TRBV30
cdr3_aa: CAWSVRGLTNQPQHF
cdr3_nt: TGTGCCTGGAGTGTACGAGGGTTGACCAATCAGCCCCAGCATTTT

clone_size: .
j_call: TRBJ2-7
d_call: TRBD2
v_call: TRBV18
cdr3_aa: CASSPLLAGTSDEQYF
cdr3_nt: TGTGCCAGCTCACCACTCCTAGCGGGGACTTCGGACGAGCAGTACTTC

clone_size: .
j_call: TRBJ2-5
d_call: .
v_call: TRBV29-1
cdr3_aa: CSDETGNQETQYF
cdr3_nt: TGCAGCGATGAAACAGGGAATCAAGAGACCCAGTACTTC

clone_size: few
j_call: TRBJ2-3
d_call: TRBD2
v_call: TRBV7-9
cdr3_aa: CASSPKPPGGPDTQYF
cdr3_nt: TGTGCCAGCAGCCCTAAACCCCCGGGAGGGCCAGATACGCAGTATTTT